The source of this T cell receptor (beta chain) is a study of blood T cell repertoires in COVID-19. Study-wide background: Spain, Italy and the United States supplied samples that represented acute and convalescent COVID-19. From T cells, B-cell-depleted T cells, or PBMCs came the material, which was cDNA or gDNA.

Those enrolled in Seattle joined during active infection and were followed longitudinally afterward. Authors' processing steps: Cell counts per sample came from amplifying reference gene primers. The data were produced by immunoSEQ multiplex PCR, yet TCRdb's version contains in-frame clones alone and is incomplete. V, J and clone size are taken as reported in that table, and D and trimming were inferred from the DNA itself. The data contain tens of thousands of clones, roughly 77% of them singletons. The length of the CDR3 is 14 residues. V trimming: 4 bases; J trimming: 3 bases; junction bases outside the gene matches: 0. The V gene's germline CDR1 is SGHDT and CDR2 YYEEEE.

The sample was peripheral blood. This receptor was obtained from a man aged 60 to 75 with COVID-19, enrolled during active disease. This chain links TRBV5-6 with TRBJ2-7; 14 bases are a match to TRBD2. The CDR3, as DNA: TGTGCCAGCAGCGGGACTAGCGGGGGCTACGAGCAGTACTTC. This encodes CASSGTSGGYEQYF.